Shown below are 2 T cell receptor beta chains from a single sample sequenced in a study of T cell responses to AZD1222 COVID-19 vaccine. Profiled with immunoSEQ multiplex PCR; TCRdb holds only in-frame clones, not every one. Of under 95,000 clones listed, roughly 90% are singletons. The material sequenced was peripheral blood, taken on day 0 of AZD1222 vaccination. Receptor source: an adult in good health.

The CDR3 sequence is CATSRDDSTDTQYF. The CDR3 nucleotides are TGTGCCACCAGCAGAGATGATAGCACAGATACGCAGTATTTT. The chain has TRBV15 and TRBJ2-3; no definite D call. Germline V CDR1 and CDR2: LNHNV, YYDKDF (reference sequence). Between the trimmed V and J ends, which lost 0 bases and 0 bases, there was a span of 4 bases. CDR3 size: 14 residues.

This clone was seen a single time. The rearrangement links TRBV27 to TRBJ1-2, with TRBD1 matching 9 bases. Losses at the gene ends were 6 bases for V and 7 bases for J; bases not matched to a gene: 12. CDR1 and CDR2 from the germline V gene are MNHEY and SMNVEV (reference sequence). There are 15 residues in the CDR3. The CDR3 sequence is CASSPRQGVRGGYTF. The CDR3 nucleotides are TGTGCCAGCAGCCCCCGACAGGGGGTAAGAGGTGGCTACACCTTC.